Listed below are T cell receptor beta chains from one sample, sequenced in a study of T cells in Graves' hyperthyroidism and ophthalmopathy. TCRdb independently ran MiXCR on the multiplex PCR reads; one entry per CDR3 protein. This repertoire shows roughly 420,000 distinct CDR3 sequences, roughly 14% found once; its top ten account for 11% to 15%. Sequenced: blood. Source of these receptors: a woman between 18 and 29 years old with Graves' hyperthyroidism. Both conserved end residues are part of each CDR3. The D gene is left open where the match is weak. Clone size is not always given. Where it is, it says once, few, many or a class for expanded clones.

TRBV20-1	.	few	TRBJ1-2	CSARISTVNPYGYTF	TGCAGTGCTAGAATTTCGACAGTGAACCCCTATGGCTACACCTTC
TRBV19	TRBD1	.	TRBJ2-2	CASSRTGSGELFF	TGTGCCAGTAGTCGGACAGGGTCAGGGGAGCTGTTTTTT
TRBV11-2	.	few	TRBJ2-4	CASSLDDSQNIQYF	TGTGCCAGCAGCTTAGATGACAGCCAAAACATTCAGTACTTC
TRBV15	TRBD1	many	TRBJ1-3	CATSGYPGTGRGNTIYF	TGTGCCACCAGCGGCTACCCCGGGACAGGGAGGGGAAACACCATATATTTT
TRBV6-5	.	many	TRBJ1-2	CASSYSTGRRAGYTF	TGTGCCAGCAGTTACTCGACGGGGCGTAGGGCTGGCTACACCTTC
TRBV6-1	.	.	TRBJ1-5	CASSDRVLSNQPQHF	TGTGCCAGCAGTGACAGGGTGCTAAGCAATCAGCCCCAGCATTTT
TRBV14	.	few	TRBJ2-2	CASSQDWAAGELFF	TGTGCCAGCAGCCAAGATTGGGCGGCCGGGGAGCTGTTTTTT
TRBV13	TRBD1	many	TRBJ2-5	CASSSLSPGQGSAETQYF	TGTGCCAGCAGCTCCCTCTCCCCGGGACAGGGGTCGGCAGAGACCCAGTACTTC
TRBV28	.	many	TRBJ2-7	CASSLSILPGGLYEQYF	TGTGCCAGCAGTTTATCGATCCTCCCTGGGGGCTTATACGAGCAGTACTTC
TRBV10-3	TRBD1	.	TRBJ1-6	CATGQGSDSPLHF	TGTGCCACAGGACAGGGATCGGATTCACCCCTCCACTTT
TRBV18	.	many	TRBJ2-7	CASSPLRRMGTYEQYF	TGTGCCAGCTCACCACTCAGGCGGATGGGGACCTACGAGCAGTACTTC
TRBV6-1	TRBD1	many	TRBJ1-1	CASSLGTGGSSFF	TGTGCCAGCAGTTTAGGGACAGGGGGGTCATCTTTCTTT
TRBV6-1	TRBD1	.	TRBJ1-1	CASSLPGGPEAFF	TGTGCCAGCAGCCTTCCAGGGGGCCCTGAAGCTTTCTTT
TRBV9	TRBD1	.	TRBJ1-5	CASSMGQDIGQPQHF	TGTGCCAGCAGCATGGGACAGGACATTGGTCAGCCCCAGCATTTT
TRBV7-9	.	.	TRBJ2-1	CASSPWQGSYNEQFF	TGTGCCAGCAGCCCGTGGCAGGGCTCCTACAATGAGCAGTTCTTC
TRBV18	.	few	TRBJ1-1	CASPLGMNTEAFF	TGTGCCAGCCCACTTGGAATGAACACTGAAGCTTTCTTT
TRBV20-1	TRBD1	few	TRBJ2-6	CSASTGQGIAGANVLTF	TGCAGTGCTTCCACCGGACAGGGGATAGCTGGGGCCAACGTCCTGACTTTC
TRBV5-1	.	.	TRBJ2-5	CASSLDSGQETQYF	TGCGCCAGCAGCTTGGATAGCGGACAAGAGACCCAGTACTTC
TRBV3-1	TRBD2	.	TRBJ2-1	CASSQDRGSDEQFF	TGTGCCAGCAGCCAGGATCGCGGGAGTGATGAGCAGTTCTTC
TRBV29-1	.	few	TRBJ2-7	CSAGLQGSYEQYF	TGCAGCGCCGGCTTACAGGGCTCCTACGAGCAGTACTTC
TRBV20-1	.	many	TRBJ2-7	CSAPSWDASSYEQYF	TGCAGTGCTCCCTCTTGGGACGCAAGCTCCTACGAGCAGTACTTC
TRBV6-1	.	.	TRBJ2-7	CASKQGPPYEQYF	TGTGCCAGCAAGCAAGGACCGCCCTACGAGCAGTACTTC
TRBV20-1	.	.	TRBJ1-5	CSASSSSRVNQPQHF	TGCAGTGCTAGTAGTTCGTCCAGGGTCAATCAGCCCCAGCATTTT
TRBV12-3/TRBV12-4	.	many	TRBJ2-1	CASTSISRVIFYNEQFF	TGTGCCAGCACCTCAATATCGAGGGTGATTTTTTACAATGAGCAGTTCTTC
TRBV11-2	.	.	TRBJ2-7	CASSLGSSDYEQYF	TGTGCCAGCAGCTTAGGGTCTAGCGACTACGAGCAGTACTTC
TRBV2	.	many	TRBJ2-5	CASLAISRTQYF	TGTGCCAGTCTAGCTATATCAAGGACCCAGTACTTC
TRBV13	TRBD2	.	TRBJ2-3	CASSIKARLAGSDTQYF	TGTGCCAGCAGCATTAAGGCTCGGCTAGCGGGGTCAGATACGCAGTATTTT
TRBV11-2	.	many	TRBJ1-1	CASSLMALNTEAFF	TGTGCCAGCAGCTTAATGGCGCTCAACACTGAAGCTTTCTTT
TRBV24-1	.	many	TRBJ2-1	CATSDSRIGGSYNEQFF	TGTGCCACCAGTGACTCCCGCATTGGAGGCTCCTACAATGAGCAGTTCTTC
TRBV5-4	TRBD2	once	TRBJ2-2	CASSFLAAGTGELFF	TGTGCCAGCAGCTTCCTAGCGGCGGGCACCGGGGAGCTGTTTTTT
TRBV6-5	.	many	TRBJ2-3	CASSYTPPGGTDTQYF	TGTGCCAGCAGTTATACCCCGCCGGGGGGCACAGATACGCAGTATTTT
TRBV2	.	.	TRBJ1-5	CASGDGVYSNQPQHF	TGTGCTAGCGGGGATGGGGTATATAGCAATCAGCCCCAGCATTTT
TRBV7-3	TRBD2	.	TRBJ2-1	CASSPEAGAYNEQFF	TGTGCCAGCAGCCCCGAAGCGGGGGCATACAATGAGCAGTTCTTC
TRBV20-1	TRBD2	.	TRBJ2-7	CSASDISGVYEQYF	TGCAGTGCTAGTGACATTAGCGGGGTCTACGAGCAGTACTTC
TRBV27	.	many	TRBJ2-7	CASGLDRDFYEQYF	TGTGCCAGCGGTCTAGACAGGGACTTCTACGAGCAGTACTTC
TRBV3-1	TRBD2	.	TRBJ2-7	CASSRPGLASGSYEQYF	TGTGCCAGCAGCCGTCCGGGACTAGCTTCGGGCTCCTACGAGCAGTACTTC
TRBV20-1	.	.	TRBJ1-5	CSAGRASNQPQHF	TGCAGTGCTGGCCGAGCGAGCAATCAGCCCCAGCATTTT
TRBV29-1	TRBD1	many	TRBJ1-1	CSVYQDRGYTEAFF	TGCAGCGTTTACCAGGACAGGGGGTACACTGAAGCTTTCTTT
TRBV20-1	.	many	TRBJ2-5	CSASLQAGRETQYF	TGCAGTGCCTCCCTCCAGGCAGGGAGAGAGACCCAGTACTTC
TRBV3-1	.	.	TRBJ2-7	CASSQGPGVSLYEQYF	TGTGCCAGCAGCCAAGGTCCGGGAGTCTCGCTTTACGAGCAGTACTTC
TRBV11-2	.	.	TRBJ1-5	CASSLGSGNQPQHF	TGTGCCAGCAGCTTAGGATCGGGCAATCAGCCCCAGCATTTT
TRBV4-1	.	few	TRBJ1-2	CASSPGANGGYGYTF	TGCGCCAGCAGCCCCGGGGCAAACGGGGGGTATGGCTACACCTTC
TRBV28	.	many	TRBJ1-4	CASSPRVGRREKLFF	TGTGCCAGCAGTCCTCGTGTAGGGCGGCGTGAAAAACTGTTTTTT
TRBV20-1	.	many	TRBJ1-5	CSAKRGASQPQHF	TGCAGTGCTAAGCGGGGGGCGTCTCAGCCCCAGCATTTT
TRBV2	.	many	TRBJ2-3	CASSGSGLGEADTQYF	TGTGCCAGCAGCGGCTCTGGATTAGGGGAGGCGGATACGCAGTATTTT
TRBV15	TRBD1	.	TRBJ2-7	CATSSVKGQGAGEQYF	TGTGCCACCAGCAGCGTTAAGGGACAGGGGGCCGGCGAGCAGTACTTC
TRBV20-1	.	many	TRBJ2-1	CSARAHPNGDYNEQFF	TGCAGTGCTAGAGCCCACCCCAACGGAGATTACAATGAGCAGTTCTTC